Below, one TCR beta chain is given with its context. The sample belongs to a study of blood T cell repertoires in COVID-19. In the study overall: Nucleic acid was either cDNA or gDNA, and it came from T cells, B-cell-depleted T cells, or PBMCs.

The data were produced by immunoSEQ multiplex PCR, yet TCRdb's version contains in-frame clones alone and is incomplete. The data show 100,000 to 150,000 clones, approximately 87% seen once. The CDR3 extends over 18 amino acids. V was clipped by 1 base and J by 0 bases; unmatched bases: 8. Per germline, CDR1 SEHNR and CDR2 FQNEAQ (reference sequence). The sequencing sample was made of peripheral blood. This clonotype was obtained from a woman aged 60-70 years with acute or convalescent COVID-19. The chain joins TRBV7-9 to TRBJ2-3, with 9 nucleotides matching TRBD2. The CDR3, as DNA: TGTGCCAGCAGCTTAGTCCAGGGACTAGCAGGAAGCACAGATACGCAGTATTTT. Translated, it gives CASSLVQGLAGSTDTQYF.